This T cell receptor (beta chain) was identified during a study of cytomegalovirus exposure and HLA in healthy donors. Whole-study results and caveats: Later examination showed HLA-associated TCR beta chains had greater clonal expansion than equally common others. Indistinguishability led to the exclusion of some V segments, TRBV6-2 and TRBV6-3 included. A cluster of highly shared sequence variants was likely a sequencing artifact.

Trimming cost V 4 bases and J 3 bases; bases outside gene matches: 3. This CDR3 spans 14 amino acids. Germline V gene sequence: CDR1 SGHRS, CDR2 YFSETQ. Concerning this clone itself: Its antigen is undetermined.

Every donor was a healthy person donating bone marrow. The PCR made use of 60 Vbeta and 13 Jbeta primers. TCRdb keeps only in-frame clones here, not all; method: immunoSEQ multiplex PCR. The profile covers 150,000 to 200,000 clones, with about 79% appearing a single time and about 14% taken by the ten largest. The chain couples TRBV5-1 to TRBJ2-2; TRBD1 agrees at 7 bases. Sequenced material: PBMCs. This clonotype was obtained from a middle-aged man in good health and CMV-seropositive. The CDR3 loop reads CASSLDRYTGELFF. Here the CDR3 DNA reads TGCGCCAGCAGCCTGGACAGGTACACCGGGGAGCTGTTTTTT.